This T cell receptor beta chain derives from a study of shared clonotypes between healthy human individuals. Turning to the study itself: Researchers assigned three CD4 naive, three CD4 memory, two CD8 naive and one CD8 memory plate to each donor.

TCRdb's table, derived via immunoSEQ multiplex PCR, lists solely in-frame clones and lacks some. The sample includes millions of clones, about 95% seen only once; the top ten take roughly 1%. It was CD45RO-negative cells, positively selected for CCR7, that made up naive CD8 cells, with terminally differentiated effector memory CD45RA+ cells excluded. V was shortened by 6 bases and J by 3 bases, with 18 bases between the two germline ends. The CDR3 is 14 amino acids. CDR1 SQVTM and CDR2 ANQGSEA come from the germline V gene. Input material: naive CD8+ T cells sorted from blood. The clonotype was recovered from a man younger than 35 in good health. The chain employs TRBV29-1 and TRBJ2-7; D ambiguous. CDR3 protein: CSVADRLQNYEQYF. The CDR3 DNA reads TGCAGCGTGGCAGACCGGCTACAGAACTACGAGCAGTACTTC.